The 11 T cell receptor beta chains below all came from one sample that was sequenced in a study of T-cell memory formation after mild COVID-19. MiXCR, applied by TCRdb to the 5' RACE reads, yields one record per CDR3 protein. The sample yields over 400,000 distinct CDR3 sequences, 20% to 30% seen once. The sequenced sample was PBMCs or a T cell subset sorted from them (not recorded which). These receptors were taken from an adult woman who had mild COVID-19 (a few samples of this study predate the infection). Cell type and time point are not known.

As to this clonotype: One junction end disagrees with the germline gene, perhaps due to a read error. The chain recombines TRBV4-2 with TRBJ2-7; D possibly corresponds to TRBD1 (5 bases). The CDR3 loop spans 15 amino acids. The V gene's germline CDR1 is LGHNA and CDR2 YNFKEQ. The CDR3 is CDSSQDHGGRDEQYF. CDR3 DNA: TGTGACAGCAGCCAAGATCACGGCGGCAGGGACGAGCAGTACTTC.

This clonotype was observed a handful of times. This chain joins TRBV4-2 and TRBJ2-5, with D perhaps TRBD2 (5 bases). The CDR3 extends over 17 amino acids. Trimming stripped 1 base from V and 6 bases from J, with 21 bases between. The germline CDR1 and CDR2 sequences are LGHNA and YNFKEQ. CDR3 protein: CASSQGNGSAVPQTQYF. CDR3 coding DNA: TGTGCCAGCAGCCAAGGGAATGGTAGCGCCGTCCCCCAGACCCAGTACTTC.

This clonotype was recorded a few times. The chain carries TRBV7-9 and TRBJ2-2; the match to TRBD2 covers 7 bases. With V trimmed by 1 base and J by 6 bases, 5 bases remained unmatched. This CDR3 has 15 residues. Germline CDR1 reads SEHNR; CDR2 reads FQNEAQ (reference sequence). CDR3 in DNA: TGTGCCAGCAGCTTAGGGTCCCGGGGGGCCGGGGAGCTGTTTTTT. Translating it yields CASSLGSRGAGELFF.

The gene calls are TRBV2 and TRBJ2-2, with unresolved D. V lost 2 bases and J lost 4, with 5 bases in between. This CDR3 is 13 amino acids long. The germline gives CDR1 SNHLY, CDR2 FYNNEI. The CDR3 sequence: CASSESPTGELFF. The DNA for the CDR3 is TGTGCCAGCAGTGAATCCCCCACCGGGGAGCTGTTTTTT.

This clonotype was picked up a small number of times. The J gene is TRBJ2-7, the V gene TRBV20-1; D is possibly TRBD2 (6 bases). V shed 1 base and J shed 2 bases, with 18 bases lying between them. The germline V gene has CDR1 DFQATT and CDR2 SNEGSKA (reference sequence). The CDR3 contains 16 residues. CDR3 region: CSARVGGSRIAYEQYF. DNA for the CDR3: TGCAGTGCTAGAGTCGGGGGATCGCGGATAGCCTACGAGCAGTACTTC.

The chain recombines TRBV7-6 with TRBJ1-1, with 7 bases matching TRBD1. CDR3 size: 16 residues. J was trimmed by 2 bases and V by 5 bases; bases with no gene match: 11. Germline CDR1 and CDR2: SGHVS and FNYEAQ. CDR3 in amino acids: CASSPQMAGGNTEAFF. CDR3 DNA: TGTGCCAGCAGCCCCCAGATGGCAGGGGGTAACACTGAAGCTTTCTTT.

The chain employs TRBV12-3 or TRBV12-4 and TRBJ1-1; 8 positions agree with TRBD1. The J segment lost 4 bases and the V segment lost 5 bases, leaving 9 bases of the junction unmatched. The CDR3 length is 15 residues. The DNA for the CDR3 is TGTGCCAGCAGTCCCTCCTGGCAGGGGGCCACTGAAGCTTTCTTT. Its protein product is CASSPSWQGATEAFF.

The rearrangement joins TRBV7-2 to TRBJ1-5; D uncertain. V was pared by 0 bases and J by 4 bases, with 13 bases between. Germline values: CDR1 SGHTA, CDR2 FQGNSA. The length of the CDR3 is 16 residues. The CDR3 here is CASSLAGSEVNQPQHF. In nucleotides, the CDR3 is TGTGCCAGCAGCTTAGCGGGGTCCGAGGTTAATCAGCCCCAGCATTTT. Complete variable domain (other parts from reference TRBV7-2 and TRBJ1-5): GAGVSQSPSNKVTEKGKDVELRCDPISGHTALYWYRQSLGQGLEFLIYFQGNSAPDKSGLPSDRFSAERTGGSVSTLTIQRTQQEDSAVYLCASSLAGSEVNQPQHFGDGTRLSIL.

The rearrangement joins TRBV7-9 to TRBJ2-2; no clear D gene. The CDR3 loop spans 14 amino acids. Germline V gene lookup returns CDR1 SEHNR and CDR2 FQNEAQ (reference sequence). The V end was cut by 5 bases, the J end by 5 bases, with 12 bases between. The CDR3 loop is CASSPVLNTGELFF. CDR3 DNA sequence: TGTGCCAGCAGCCCGGTCCTAAATACCGGGGAGCTGTTTTTT.

This clonotype turned up a few times. V usage is TRBV7-2 and J usage is TRBJ2-2, with 7 bases fitting TRBD1. J lost 5 bases, V lost 5 bases, and 8 bases had no gene match. The CDR3 loop spans 15 amino acids. The germline V gene encodes CDR1 SGHTA and CDR2 FQGNSA. The CDR3 protein is CASSPDRLRTGELFF. The CDR3 DNA follows: TGTGCCAGCAGCCCGGACAGGTTACGGACCGGGGAGCTGTTTTTT. The whole variable domain, remainder taken from reference TRBV7-2 and TRBJ2-2, is GAGVSQSPSNKVTEKGKDVELRCDPISGHTALYWYRQSLGQGLEFLIYFQGNSAPDKSGLPSDRFSAERTGGSVSTLTIQRTQQEDSAVYLCASSPDRLRTGELFFGEGSRLTVL.

A few counts support this clonotype. This sequence joins TRBV29-1 and TRBJ1-1; TRBD1 agrees at 7 bases. The V gene's germline CDR1 is SQVTM and CDR2 ANQGSEA. The CDR3 contains 13 residues. With V trimmed by 6 bases and J by 0 bases, 4 bases remained unmatched. Written as DNA, the CDR3 is TGCAGCGTCCTGACAGGGCTGAACACTGAAGCTTTCTTT. Its protein is CSVLTGLNTEAFF. The full variable domain, its missing parts supplied by reference TRBV29-1 and TRBJ1-1, is SAVISQKPSRDICQRGTSLTIQCQVDSQVTMMFWYRQQPGQSLTLIATANQGSEATYESGFVIDKFPISRPNLTFSTLTVSNMSPEDSSIYLCSVLTGLNTEAFFGQGTRLTVV.